This T cell receptor (beta chain) was recovered during a study of early T cells in non-severe SARS-CoV-2 infection. In the study overall: Investigators sequenced bulk RNA drawn from unsorted whole blood, and chains remained unpaired. Study results and limitations: CD4 and private specificities were missed by VDJdb matching, which favored anti-spike CD8 responses.

CDR3 size: 20 residues. Germline CDR1 is SGHRS and CDR2 is YFSETQ. Between the trimmed V and J ends, which lost 4 bases and 4 bases, there was a span of 32 bases. As part of library construction, unique molecular identifiers were attached to individual cDNA molecules. TCRdb reprocessed the 5' RACE reads via MiXCR and lists one record per CDR3 protein. Of approximately 89,000 distinct CDR3 sequences listed, 11% to 15% are singletons. This clonotype was seen ten or more times. Its antigen remains unknown. The clonotype was recovered from an adult who was a healthcare worker with PCR-confirmed SARS-CoV-2 infection or an uninfected control (not recorded which). The chain has TRBV5-1 and TRBJ1-1; a possible D gene is TRBD1 (6 bases). Sequenced: whole blood. CDR3 sequence: CASSPKPLQGGGTWGTEAFF. The CDR3, as DNA: TGCGCCAGCAGCCCTAAACCTCTACAGGGTGGGGGTACTTGGGGCACTGAAGCTTTCTTT.